This T cell receptor beta chain was documented in a study of shared clonotypes between healthy human individuals. Study in general: Each donor's CD8 memory used one plate, CD8 naive two, each CD4 subset three.

This clone was observed a single time. The same CDR3 also results from other DNA sequences found in this sample. Produced via immunoSEQ multiplex PCR; TCRdb's table is partial and in-frame only. Here the sample spans a few million clones, more than 90% being singletons. Germline V gene data show CDR1 as SNHLY and CDR2 as FYNNEI. This CDR3 region has 10 residues. V shed 8 bases and J shed 1 base, with 2 bases lying between them. The CD4+ fraction was divided into a CD45RA+ naive subset and a CD45RA-negative memory subset. The genes are TRBV2 and TRBJ2-5; D is unresolved. The sequenced material came from naive CD4+ T cells sorted from blood. Subset defined: CD45RA+ positively selected. The TCR comes from a man between 18 and 35 years old in good health. The CDR3 bases are TGTGCCAGCTCCCAAGAGACCCAGTACTTC. This codes for CASSQETQYF.